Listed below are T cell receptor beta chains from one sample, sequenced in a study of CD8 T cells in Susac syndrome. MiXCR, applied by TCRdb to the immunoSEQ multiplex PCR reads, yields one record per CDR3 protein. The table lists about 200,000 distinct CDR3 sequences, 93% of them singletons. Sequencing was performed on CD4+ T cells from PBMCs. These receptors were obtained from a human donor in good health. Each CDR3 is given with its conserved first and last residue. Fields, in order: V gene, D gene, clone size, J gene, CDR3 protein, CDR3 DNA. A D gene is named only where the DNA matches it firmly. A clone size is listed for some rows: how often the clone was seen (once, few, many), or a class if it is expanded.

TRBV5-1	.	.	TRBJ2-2	CASSLLGLRNTGELFF	TGCGCCAGCAGCCTGCTTGGCCTACGGAACACCGGGGAGCTGTTTTTT
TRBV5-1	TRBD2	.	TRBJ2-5	CASSFGLAGVQETQYF	TGCGCCAGCAGCTTCGGACTAGCGGGGGTCCAAGAGACCCAGTACTTC
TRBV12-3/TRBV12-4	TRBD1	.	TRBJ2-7	CASSAQGATYEQYF	TGTGCCAGCAGTGCACAGGGGGCGACCTACGAGCAGTACTTC
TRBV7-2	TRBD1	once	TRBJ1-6	CASSLKGRGTGNSPLHF	TGTGCCAGCAGCTTAAAGGGGAGAGGGACAGGGAATTCACCCCTCCACTTT
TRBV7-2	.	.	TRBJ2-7	CASSGDALTYEQYF	TGTGCCAGCAGTGGGGACGCCCTCACCTACGAGCAGTACTTC
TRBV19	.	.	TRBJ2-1	CASSRRASYNEQFF	TGTGCCAGTAGTAGGCGGGCCTCCTACAATGAGCAGTTCTTC
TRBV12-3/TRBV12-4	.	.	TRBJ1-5	CASSPLRNQPQHF	TGTGCCAGCAGTCCCCTTAGAAATCAGCCCCAGCATTTT
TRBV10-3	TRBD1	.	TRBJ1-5	CAISDQDRGQHQPQHF	TGTGCCATCAGTGATCAGGACAGGGGCCAGCATCAGCCCCAGCATTTT
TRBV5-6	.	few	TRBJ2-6	CASSLRSSGANVLTF	TGTGCCAGCAGCCTTCGGAGCTCTGGGGCCAACGTCCTGACTTTC
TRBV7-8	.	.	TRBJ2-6	CASRVATRYSGANVLTF	TGTGCCAGCAGGGTGGCAACGCGGTACTCTGGGGCCAACGTCCTGACTTTC
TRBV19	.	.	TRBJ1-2	CASNPGPIRAYGYTF	TGTGCCAGTAACCCGGGACCGATTCGGGCCTATGGCTACACCTTC
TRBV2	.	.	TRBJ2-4	CASTTLWSTRNIQYF	TGTGCCAGCACCACTCTGTGGTCGACTCGAAACATTCAGTACTTC
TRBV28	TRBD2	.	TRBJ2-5	CASANPTPAGRTQYF	TGTGCCAGCGCCAACCCGACCCCAGCGGGGAGGACCCAGTACTTC
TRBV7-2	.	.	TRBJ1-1	CASSLNGELTEAFF	TGTGCCAGCAGCTTAAACGGGGAGTTGACTGAAGCTTTCTTT
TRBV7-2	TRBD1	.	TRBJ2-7	CASSSTGRTYEQYF	TGTGCCAGCAGCTCGACAGGGAGAACATACGAGCAGTACTTC
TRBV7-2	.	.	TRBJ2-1	CASSSLVGASYNEQFF	TGTGCCAGCAGCTCCTTAGTGGGGGCTTCCTACAATGAGCAGTTCTTC
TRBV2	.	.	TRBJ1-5	CASSSLGGPGAHQPQHF	TGTGCCAGCAGCTCATTAGGCGGGCCCGGGGCACATCAGCCCCAGCATTTT
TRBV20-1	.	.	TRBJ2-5	CSASGVRQETQYF	TGCAGTGCTAGTGGCGTTCGTCAGGAGACCCAGTACTTC